This TCR beta chain was documented in a study of CD4+ T cells in melanoma. The protocol was immunoSEQ multiplex PCR, while the TCRdb copy is restricted to in-frame clones and leaves out a portion. This table has approximately 14,000 clones, approximately 57% appearing once. The CDR3 contains 17 residues. This clonotype originated in a human donor with melanoma. V usage is TRBV1 and J usage is TRBJ2-5. TRBV1 is a pseudogene segment. Sequenced sample: cells from a culture (not recorded whether cultured in vitro). CDR3 residues: CTSSSQGVGGDRETQYF. CDR3 DNA sequence: TGCACCAGCAGCTCTCAAGGGGTGGGGGGGGACAGAGAGACCCAGTACTTC.